This T cell receptor beta chain derives from a study of Ad26.COV2.S vaccination and SARS-CoV-2 variants (dated by TCRdb to about 2021). As for the study more broadly: Donors in the vaccine arm were drawn from COV1001, a multicentre, randomized, double-blind, placebo-controlled phase I-IIa trial testing Ad26.COV2.S in healthy adults. Dosing of Ad26.COV2.S was intramuscular, at either 5x10^10 or 1x10^11 viral particles, delivered as one shot or as two shots spaced 56 days apart. Sequencing of the TCRbeta repertoire served to evaluate the specificity and breadth of SARS-CoV-2-reactive T cell receptors following Ad26.COV2.S vaccination. The TCR-sequenced set comprised around 30 samples: about 19 Ad26.COV2.S vaccine recipients, 5 placebo recipients and 8 SARS-CoV-2 convalescent individuals. Trial participants were randomized into five groups of five, in which low-dose or high-dose Ad26.COV2.S was given once or twice, or placebo was given on both occasions. Investigators did not know the trial group allocation while performing experiments and assessing outcomes.

Summary of the overall study and its limitations: After vaccination, spike-specific CD8+ and CD4+ T cell responses were reported to show substantial breadth. Ad26.COV2.S recipients had higher spike-specific TCR breadth than placebo recipients (P = 0.0014). The authors noted that the TCR breadth and depth analyses may have underestimated total T cell responses. Non-spike TCR breadth was comparable between vaccine and placebo recipients, consistent with the vaccine containing only spike. Comparing responses between vaccine doses or regimens was not something the study was powered to do.

Trimming takes 3 bases off V and 4 bases off J; junction bases not matched to a gene: 11. The CDR3 starts with the cysteine, ends with the phenylalanine, and has 16 residues. Just CDR3 DNA is preserved here, 48 bases in frame from base 1. CDR1 and CDR2, looked up from the germline V gene, are MDHEN and SYDVKM. TCRbeta CDR3 regions were sequenced with the immunoSEQ Assay. After extraction, genomic DNA underwent amplification by bias-controlled multiplex PCR, followed by high-throughput sequencing. The authors' pipeline ran thus. To quantify the absolute abundance of every unique TCRbeta CDR3 region, sequences were collapsed and filtered. T cell fraction was estimated by normalization of TCRbeta template counts to usable DNA, with usable DNA being measured through amplification of reference genes present in all nucleated cells. Repertoire TCRs were annotated as SARS-CoV-2-specific when V gene, CDR3 amino acid sequence and J gene were exactly matched to a known reactive TCR set. The reference SARS-CoV-2 TCR set came from MIRA and was filtered for enrichment in COVID-19-positive ImmuneCODE repertoires, removing public or cross-reactive TCRs. Drawing on the MIRA antigens, annotated TCRs were analysed further at the level of specific ORF or position within ORF. Breadth was defined as the number of annotated unique rearrangements divided by the total number of unique productive rearrangements, and depth was defined as the summed frequency of the annotated unique rearrangements. Group comparisons of TCR breadth used two-sided Wilcoxon rank-sum tests. Held by TCRdb, this immuneACCESS table contains in-frame sequences only and omits some clones. Under half of the omission traces to an unresolved V gene where checked; the cause of the rest is unknown. The D gene and trimming were derived from the DNA, and the V and J assignments and clone size from that table. This sample gives 400,000 to 500,000 clones in total; 89% of them show up just once. The ten largest clones take up around 2.5% of the sample.

The treatment or condition label corresponds to: roughly 19 received Ad26.COV2.S at low or high dose, single or two shots; 5 received placebo; per-sample allocation not given. For vaccine and placebo recipients, the sequenced repertoires came from samples collected on day 63 after the first injection. Between 29 July and 7 August 2020, Cohort 1b enrolled some 25 adults aged 18-55 years at one site in Boston, USA. Ad26.COV2.S was a replication-incompetent adenovirus type 26 vector expressing a prefusion-stabilized SARS-CoV-2 spike protein from the original Wuhan strain. A few counts support this clone. Its antigen specificity is not known. No much larger clonotype is one base removed from it; base qualities were not supplied.

The material was peripheral blood, obtained in a trial of Ad26.COV2.S vaccine versus placebo. This sequence originates from a person aged 18 to 59 who received the Ad26.COV2.S COVID-19 vaccine or a placebo. The receptor chain draws on TRBV28 and TRBJ2-5, with TRBD2 matching 7 junction bases. The CDR3 has the sequence CASSFRTSRNRETQYF. The DNA sequence is as follows: TGTGCCAGCAGTTTTCGGACTAGTAGGAATCGAGAGACCCAGTACTTC.